Listed below are T cell receptor beta chains from one sample, sequenced in a study of cytomegalovirus exposure and HLA in healthy donors. Profiling relied on immunoSEQ multiplex PCR, and the TCRdb table lists in-frame clones only, not all of them. The sample gives roughly 180,000 clones, about 80% of which show up once; over 13% is in the top ten. The sample comprised PBMCs. The receptors stem from a man over 45 in good health and CMV-seropositive. The CDR3 runs from the conserved cysteine through the conserved F or W. Clone size is given for some rows only: seen once, a few or many times, or a class if the clone is expanded.

CDR3 length,V gene,clone size,J gene,CDR3 protein
17,TRBV28,NA,TRBJ1-1,CASSPKWTDWGDTEAFF
13,TRBV2,NA,TRBJ1-1,CASDRQGGTEAFF
14,TRBV5-5,NA,TRBJ1-6,CASSLTGHNSPLHF
18,TRBV6-1,NA,TRBJ2-3,CASSEGTSGGASTDTQYF
15,TRBV6-5,NA,TRBJ1-1,CASRRRDRADTEAFF
13,TRBV5-1,once,TRBJ2-7,CASSNGRAYEQYF
13,TRBV27,NA,TRBJ1-2,CASSQGANYGYTF
14,TRBV7-3,NA,TRBJ2-2,CASGRTANTGELFF
16,TRBV6-1,NA,TRBJ2-3,CASSEVWGGGADTQYF
15,TRBV6-1,NA,TRBJ1-2,CASSEGLWENYGYTF
10,TRBV19,NA,TRBJ1-3,CASTGNTIYF
14,TRBV5-1,NA,TRBJ2-1,CASSGGQHYNEQFF
17,TRBV4-1,NA,TRBJ1-5,CASSQPIFGISNQPQHF
12,TRBV5-4,NA,TRBJ1-4,CASSLYDEKLFF